These T cell receptor beta chains were read from a single sample in a study of T cell repertoires in cytomegalovirus infection. TCRdb ran MiXCR on the reads and lists one entry per CDR3 protein. The table includes around 490,000 distinct CDR3 sequences, about 30% detected once. Sequenced sample: PBMCs. The receptors come from a human donor in good health (CMV status not recorded). Some clones in this sample may be carry-over from other donors' samples. The CDR3 runs from the conserved cysteine through the conserved F or W. D genes are given only for firm matches. Some rows mark clone size as missing; the rest say once, few, many or name a class of expanded clone.

v_gene: TRBV11-3
j_gene: TRBJ2-3
d_gene: NA
abundance: NA
CDR3aa: CASSLPRGKSTDTQYF
CDR3nt: TGTGCCAGCAGCTTACCTCGAGGGAAAAGCACAGATACGCAGTATTTT

v_gene: TRBV6-2/TRBV6-3
j_gene: TRBJ2-7
d_gene: TRBD2
abundance: NA
CDR3aa: CASRRVGLADLAGDEQYF
CDR3nt: TGTGCCAGCAGAAGAGTGGGACTAGCGGATCTCGCTGGTGACGAGCAGTACTTC

v_gene: TRBV6-6
j_gene: TRBJ2-1
d_gene: TRBD2
abundance: NA
CDR3aa: CASSYSLAGTQNEQFF
CDR3nt: TGTGCCAGCAGTTACTCACTAGCGGGTACACAAAATGAGCAGTTCTTC

v_gene: TRBV7-8
j_gene: TRBJ2-7
d_gene: NA
abundance: few
CDR3aa: CASSRMTGHYEQYF
CDR3nt: TGTGCCAGCAGCCGGATGACAGGCCACTACGAGCAGTACTTC

v_gene: TRBV19
j_gene: TRBJ2-7
d_gene: TRBD1
abundance: NA
CDR3aa: CASSATGGGYEQYF
CDR3nt: TGTGCCAGCAGTGCCACAGGGGGCGGCTACGAGCAGTACTTC

v_gene: TRBV7-8
j_gene: TRBJ1-2
d_gene: TRBD1
abundance: many
CDR3aa: CASRRDPGQGGGRVGYTF
CDR3nt: TGTGCCAGCAGAAGGGATCCGGGACAGGGGGGGGGAAGAGTTGGCTACACCTTC

v_gene: TRBV5-1
j_gene: TRBJ2-2
d_gene: NA
abundance: many
CDR3aa: CASSGGVTGELFF
CDR3nt: TGCGCCAGCAGCGGAGGGGTTACCGGGGAGCTGTTTTTT

v_gene: TRBV4-1
j_gene: TRBJ2-1
d_gene: NA
abundance: NA
CDR3aa: CASSQPGINEQFF
CDR3nt: TGCGCCAGCAGCCAACCAGGAATAAATGAGCAGTTCTTC

v_gene: TRBV27
j_gene: TRBJ1-1
d_gene: TRBD1
abundance: few
CDR3aa: CASSWAGGRIEAFF
CDR3nt: TGTGCCAGCAGTTGGGCAGGGGGAAGGATTGAAGCTTTCTTT

v_gene: TRBV15
j_gene: TRBJ2-5
d_gene: NA
abundance: NA
CDR3aa: CATSRDKGPGWETQYF
CDR3nt: TGTGCCACCAGCAGAGATAAGGGGCCGGGCTGGGAGACCCAGTACTTC

v_gene: TRBV30
j_gene: TRBJ2-2
d_gene: TRBD2
abundance: few
CDR3aa: CAWKGAGVGGELFF
CDR3nt: TGTGCCTGGAAGGGTGCGGGAGTGGGCGGGGAGCTGTTTTTT

v_gene: TRBV6-6
j_gene: TRBJ1-1
d_gene: NA
abundance: NA
CDR3aa: CASSHGRLHMNTEAFF
CDR3nt: TGTGCCAGCAGTCACGGGAGACTACACATGAACACTGAAGCTTTCTTT

v_gene: TRBV7-2
j_gene: TRBJ1-1
d_gene: NA
abundance: many
CDR3aa: CASSFGGENTEAFF
CDR3nt: TGTGCCAGCAGCTTTGGGGGAGAGAACACTGAAGCTTTCTTT

v_gene: TRBV20-1
j_gene: TRBJ2-5
d_gene: TRBD2
abundance: NA
CDR3aa: CSALGLAAETQYF
CDR3nt: TGCAGTGCCTTGGGACTAGCGGCGGAGACCCAGTACTTC

v_gene: TRBV7-9
j_gene: TRBJ2-4
d_gene: TRBD2
abundance: NA
CDR3aa: CASSPVAGGAKNIQYF
CDR3nt: TGTGCCAGCAGCCCGGTAGCGGGGGGAGCCAAAAACATTCAGTACTTC

v_gene: TRBV6-5
j_gene: TRBJ2-5
d_gene: NA
abundance: few
CDR3aa: CASSYQGIRETQYF
CDR3nt: TGTGCCAGCAGTTATCAGGGGATAAGAGAGACCCAGTACTTC

v_gene: TRBV15
j_gene: TRBJ1-1
d_gene: NA
abundance: NA
CDR3aa: CATSTSTQGFYTEAFF
CDR3nt: TGTGCCACCAGCACCTCCACGCAGGGGTTTTACACTGAAGCTTTCTTT

v_gene: TRBV7-9
j_gene: TRBJ1-1
d_gene: NA
abundance: few
CDR3aa: CASSSNRWDTEAFF
CDR3nt: TGTGCCAGCAGCTCCAATCGTTGGGACACTGAAGCTTTCTTT

v_gene: TRBV2
j_gene: TRBJ1-3
d_gene: NA
abundance: few
CDR3aa: CASSRVPGNTIYF
CDR3nt: TGTGCCAGTTCCAGGGTCCCTGGAAACACCATATATTTT

v_gene: TRBV11-3
j_gene: TRBJ2-1
d_gene: NA
abundance: many
CDR3aa: CASSLEGYNEQFF
CDR3nt: TGTGCCAGCAGCTTAGAGGGCTACAATGAGCAGTTCTTC

v_gene: TRBV27
j_gene: TRBJ2-7
d_gene: NA
abundance: few
CDR3aa: CASSFSRAPYEQYF
CDR3nt: TGTGCCAGCAGTTTCTCCAGGGCCCCCTACGAGCAGTACTTC

v_gene: TRBV10-3
j_gene: TRBJ2-7
d_gene: TRBD2
abundance: NA
CDR3aa: CAISTQTSGDTYEQYF
CDR3nt: TGTGCCATCAGCACTCAGACTAGCGGGGACACCTACGAGCAGTACTTC

v_gene: TRBV11-2
j_gene: TRBJ1-2
d_gene: NA
abundance: NA
CDR3aa: CASSLRDTRTSLYGYTF
CDR3nt: TGTGCCAGCAGCTTACGGGACACCCGGACCAGCCTCTATGGCTACACCTTC

v_gene: TRBV30
j_gene: TRBJ1-5
d_gene: NA
abundance: NA
CDR3aa: CAWKFRTGWSNQPQHF
CDR3nt: TGTGCCTGGAAATTTCGTACAGGGTGGAGCAATCAGCCCCAGCATTTT

v_gene: TRBV27
j_gene: TRBJ1-2
d_gene: NA
abundance: NA
CDR3aa: CASSLLNPTMGNYGYTF
CDR3nt: TGTGCCAGCAGTTTATTAAACCCCACTATGGGGAACTATGGCTACACCTTC

v_gene: TRBV20-1
j_gene: TRBJ1-2
d_gene: NA
abundance: NA
CDR3aa: CSASTGFSGGYTF
CDR3nt: TGCAGTGCTAGTACAGGGTTTTCTGGCGGCTACACCTTC

v_gene: TRBV29-1
j_gene: TRBJ2-1
d_gene: TRBD2
abundance: few
CDR3aa: CSVSGLAGGYNEQFF
CDR3nt: TGCAGCGTTTCCGGACTAGCGGGAGGGTACAATGAGCAGTTCTTC

v_gene: TRBV7-3
j_gene: TRBJ1-1
d_gene: NA
abundance: NA
CDR3aa: CASSPRGGWALRGMNTEAFF
CDR3nt: TGTGCCAGCAGCCCTAGGGGGGGTTGGGCACTACGAGGTATGAACACTGAAGCTTTCTTT

v_gene: TRBV7-2
j_gene: TRBJ1-6
d_gene: NA
abundance: NA
CDR3aa: CASSLKFGGAQNSPLHF
CDR3nt: TGTGCCAGCAGCTTAAAGTTTGGGGGGGCGCAGAATTCACCCCTCCACTTT

v_gene: TRBV7-2
j_gene: TRBJ2-3
d_gene: NA
abundance: many
CDR3aa: CASSFRDRTDTQYF
CDR3nt: TGTGCCAGCAGCTTTCGAGACCGCACAGATACGCAGTATTTT

v_gene: TRBV20-1
j_gene: TRBJ2-5
d_gene: NA
abundance: NA
CDR3aa: CSATTLETQYF
CDR3nt: TGCAGTGCTACGACGTTGGAGACCCAGTACTTC

v_gene: TRBV5-4
j_gene: TRBJ1-2
d_gene: NA
abundance: NA
CDR3aa: CASSSSGGNYGYTF
CDR3nt: TGTGCCAGCAGCTCAAGTGGGGGGAACTATGGCTACACCTTC

v_gene: TRBV4-1
j_gene: TRBJ2-1
d_gene: TRBD2
abundance: few
CDR3aa: CASSQDLAGGLSNEQFF
CDR3nt: TGCGCCAGCAGCCAAGATCTAGCGGGAGGGCTGAGTAATGAGCAGTTCTTC